The 8 T cell receptor beta chains reported below all come from one sample, sequenced in a study of shared clonotypes between healthy human individuals. Profiled with immunoSEQ multiplex PCR; TCRdb holds only in-frame clones, not every one. The sample has more than 2 million clones; roughly 96% are singletons. The sample taken for sequencing was naive CD4+ T cells sorted from blood. Subset in this sample: CD45RA+ positively selected. The receptor set was obtained from a man between 18 and 35 years old in good health.

The chain is built from TRBV5-5 and TRBJ1-4; D might be TRBD1 (6 bases). Germline V gene lookup returns CDR1 SGHKS and CDR2 YYEKEE (reference sequence). This CDR3 is built from 14 residues. Trimming cost V 4 bases and J 3 bases, with 10 bases left between them. The CDR3 reads CASSQQGSNEKLFF. Here the CDR3 DNA reads TGTGCCAGCAGCCAACAGGGTTCTAATGAAAAACTGTTTTTT.

The chain is built from TRBV2 and TRBJ2-2, with D possibly matching TRBD1 (5 bases). The CDR3 sequence is 14 residues long. Germline CDR1 reads SNHLY; CDR2 reads FYNNEI. V was pared by 5 bases and J by 6 bases, with 13 bases between. The CDR3 spells CASSLRRGPGELFF. DNA for the CDR3: TGTGCCAGCAGTCTCCGTAGGGGCCCCGGGGAGCTGTTTTTT.

A single count supports this clone. The V call is TRBV6-6, the J call TRBJ2-3; maybe TRBD2 (5 bases). V lost 2 bases, J lost 2 bases, and 14 bases lay in between. Germline CDR1 is MNHNY and CDR2 is SVGAGI (reference sequence). The CDR3 spans 16 residues. CDR3 sequence reads: CASSYRFAGSTDTQYF. In nucleotides, the CDR3 is TGTGCCAGCAGTTACCGGTTCGCGGGCTCCACAGATACGCAGTATTTT.

This chain joins TRBV2 and TRBJ2-2, with 10 bases lining up with TRBD2. Germline CDR1 is SNHLY and CDR2 is FYNNEI. V lost 2 bases and J lost 4; bases outside the gene matches: 1. CDR3 length: 15 amino acids. CDR3 in DNA: TGTGCCAGCAGTGAATCTAGCGGGGGCACCGGGGAGCTGTTTTTT. As protein: CASSESSGGTGELFF.

Of note for this clone: The sample holds other DNA sequences that translate to the same CDR3. This chain connects TRBV2 to TRBJ2-5, with D perhaps TRBD2 (5 bases). Germline loops: CDR1 SNHLY, CDR2 FYNNEI. The CDR3 is made up of 11 amino acids. V dropped 4 bases and J dropped 5 bases, with 5 bases sitting between them. The CDR3: CASSGGETQYF. The CDR3 DNA reads as TGTGCCAGCAGTGGAGGGGAGACCCAGTACTTC. Looking up the rest from reference TRBV2 and TRBJ2-5 gives the full variable domain: EPEVTQTPSHQVTQMGQEVILRCVPISNHLYFYWYRQILGQKVEFLVSFYNNEISEKSEIFDDQFSVERPDGSNFTLKIRSTKLEDSAMYFCASSGGETQYFGPGTRLLVL.

This chain joins TRBV19 and TRBJ1-5; 8 nucleotides line up with TRBD1. Trimming cost V 3 bases and J 7 bases; bases outside gene matches: 5. This CDR3 is 14 amino acids long. CDR1 and CDR2 (germline): LNHDA, SQIVND (reference sequence). The DNA for the CDR3 is TGTGCCAGTAGTATCATGACAGGGGACCAGCCCCAGCATTTT. Translating gives CASSIMTGDQPQHF.

The chain carries TRBV6-1 and TRBJ1-1, with D unclear. Looked up from germline, CDR1 is MNHNS and CDR2 is SASEGT. The CDR3 is 11 amino acids. The V gene lost 8 bases and the J gene lost 4 bases, with 8 bases spanning the gap. The CDR3 loop reads CASLLSTEAFF. Written as DNA, the CDR3 is TGTGCCAGCCTTCTTTCCACTGAAGCTTTCTTT.

This chain uses TRBV4-1 with TRBJ1-3, with 7 bases identical to TRBD1. Germline loops: CDR1 MGHRA, CDR2 YSYEKL. The J segment lost 4 bases and the V segment lost 4 bases, leaving 4 bases of the junction unmatched. The CDR3 runs to 14 residues. Here the CDR3 reads CASSLGTAGNTIYF. CDR3 bases: TGCGCCAGCAGCCTTGGGACAGCCGGAAACACCATATATTTT.